This T cell receptor (beta chain) was observed in a study of blood T cell repertoires in COVID-19. Only a few counts were recorded for this clone. Other DNA sequences within the sample encode an identical CDR3. Trimming left V 4 bases short and J 1 base short, with 10 bases between. From germline, CDR1 is LGHNA and CDR2 YSLEER. The CDR3 consists of 14 residues. Original processing notes: Amplifying reference gene primers gave estimates of nucleated cell counts. The repertoire was sequenced with immunoSEQ multiplex PCR; TCRdb's copy has only in-frame clones and lacks some. V and J calls and clone size are as listed in that table; D and trimming were resolved from the DNA. This sample has roughly 230,000 clones, with 70% to 85% found just once.

The specimen sequenced was PBMCs or T cells enriched from blood (not recorded which). This chain uses TRBV4-3 with TRBJ1-1; maybe TRBD1 (6 bases). This receptor was taken from a woman aged 60 to 75 who had recovered from COVID-19. The CDR3 nucleotides read TGCGCCAGCAGCCCGACAGGTTCGAACACTGAAGCTTTCTTT. This codes for CASSPTGSNTEAFF.